These 30 T cell receptor beta chains came from one sample sequenced in a study of Ad26.COV2.S vaccination and SARS-CoV-2 variants. Treatment described: some 20 received Ad26.COV2.S at low or high dose, single or two shots; several received placebo; per-sample allocation not given. The investigators took samples on day 63 after the first vaccine or placebo injection. Produced via immunoSEQ multiplex PCR; TCRdb's table is partial and in-frame only. The top ten hold about 4.5% of the sample, which has some 450,000 clones, around 90% seen once. The material sequenced was peripheral blood, taken in a trial of Ad26.COV2.S vaccine versus placebo. Every receptor here comes from a person between 18 and 65 years old who received the Ad26.COV2.S COVID-19 vaccine or a placebo.

The genes are TRBV7-2 and TRBJ2-3; 8 nucleotides align to TRBD1. Germline CDR1 is SGHTA and CDR2 is FQGNSA. CDR3 length: 14 residues. V shed 4 bases, J shed 4 bases, and the junction held 4 bases outside the gene matches. The CDR3 DNA is TGTGCCAGCAGCTATCAGGGGGCATCAGATACGCAGTATTTT. Protein product: CASSYQGASDTQYF.

J is TRBJ2-1 and V is TRBV3-1 (or the pseudogene TRBV3-2); D possibly matches TRBD1 or TRBD2 (7 bases each). This CDR3 comprises 14 residues. Trimming cost V 4 bases and J 8 bases, with 15 bases left between them. The germline gives CDR1 LGHDT, CDR2 YNNKEL (reference sequence). The DNA for the CDR3 is TGTGCCAGCAGCCGACAGGGACTATCGGATGAGCAGTTCTTC. This sequence encodes CASSRQGLSDEQFF.

The chain employs TRBV3-1 (or the pseudogene TRBV3-2) and TRBJ1-2; maybe TRBD1 (5 bases). Trimming removed 1 base at V and 8 bases at J, with 20 bases between. From germline, CDR1 is LGHDT and CDR2 YNNKEL (reference sequence). There are 16 residues in the CDR3. In DNA form, the CDR3 reads TGTGCCAGCAGCCAAGGAACCCCGGGGACCGGCGGCGGCTACACCTTC. Translation: CASSQGTPGTGGGYTF.

This clone was observed a few times. At the DNA level, this CDR3 is encoded by other sequences in the same sample as well. The rearrangement joins TRBV28 to TRBJ2-7; tentative D call: TRBD2 (6 bases). The germline V and J ends were trimmed by 5 bases and 1 base, with 6 bases remaining between them. Germline V lookup: CDR1 MDHEN, CDR2 SYDVKM. The CDR3 consists of 12 residues. The CDR3 sequence: CASSSGSYEQYF. CDR3 DNA sequence: TGTGCCAGCAGTAGCGGGTCCTACGAGCAGTACTTC.

The genes are TRBV28 and TRBJ2-1; 9 bases are a match to TRBD2. In germline, CDR1 is MDHEN, CDR2 SYDVKM. V was pared by 5 bases and J by 0 bases, with 2 bases of the junction left unmatched. The CDR3 is 15 amino acids. The DNA of the CDR3 is TGTGCCAGCAGTACACTAGCGGGCTCCTACAATGAGCAGTTCTTC. This encodes CASSTLAGSYNEQFF.

The chain couples TRBV5-4 to TRBJ1-5; D might be TRBD1 (6 bases). Between the trimmed V and J ends, which lost 0 bases and 4 bases, there was a span of 8 bases. The CDR3 spans 14 residues. CDR1 is SGHNT, CDR2 YYREEE, per germline (reference sequence). The DNA of the CDR3 is TGTGCCAGCAGCTTGGCAGGGGTTAATCAGCCCCAGCATTTT. Translated: CASSLAGVNQPQHF.

The chain couples TRBV4-2 to TRBJ1-4; D is possibly TRBD1 (5 bases). The CDR3 totals 16 residues. Germline assignment: CDR1 LGHNA and CDR2 YNFKEQ. V gave up 0 bases and J gave up 7 bases, with 15 bases separating them. CDR3 loop: CASSQDLTGRVEKLFF. CDR3 sequence (DNA): TGTGCCAGCAGCCAAGATCTAACAGGCAGGGTTGAAAAACTGTTTTTT.

The chain links TRBV11-2 to TRBJ1-2, with 8 bases identical to TRBD1. Unmatched junction bases numbered 18, after V lost 5 bases and J lost 4 bases. Germline V lookup: CDR1 SGHAT, CDR2 FQNNGV. This CDR3 region has 18 residues. The CDR3 DNA follows: TGTGCCAGCAGCCCCCACATAGGTGGACAGGGTCAGGCCTATGGCTACACCTTC. This sequence encodes CASSPHIGGQGQAYGYTF.

The chain couples TRBV2 to TRBJ2-5; 9 nucleotides match TRBD1. The V and J ends lost 6 bases and 1 base, in that order; junction bases with no gene match: 3. Germline loops: CDR1 SNHLY, CDR2 FYNNEI. The CDR3 runs to 14 residues. CDR3 sequence reads: CASRDRGFQETQYF. The CDR3 bases are TGTGCCAGCAGGGACAGGGGCTTCCAAGAGACCCAGTACTTC.

The rearrangement links TRBV28 to TRBJ2-1, with D perhaps TRBD1 or TRBD2 (5 bases each). The CDR3 runs 13 residues. The germline gives CDR1 MDHEN, CDR2 SYDVKM. Trimming removed 6 bases at V and 6 bases at J, with 12 bases between. CDR3 DNA sequence: TGTGCCAGCAGCCAAGGGGACCTCAATGAGCAGTTCTTC. This sequence encodes CASSQGDLNEQFF. The full variable domain, in which reference TRBV28 and TRBJ2-1 provide the parts outside the CDR3, is DVKVTQSSRYLVKRTGEKVFLECVQDMDHENMFWYRQDPGLGLRLIYFSYDVKMKEKGDIPEGYSVSREKKERFSLILESASTNQTSMYLCASSQGDLNEQFFGPGTRLTVL.

V is TRBV27 and J is TRBJ2-1; 13 bases line up with TRBD2. Losses at the gene ends were 0 bases for V and 8 bases for J; bases not matched to a gene: 1. The CDR3 consists of 15 residues. Germline V gene sequence: CDR1 MNHEY, CDR2 SMNVEV (reference sequence). CDR3 in DNA: TGTGCCAGCAGTTTATCCACTAGCGGGAGGGATGAGCAGTTCTTC. Translated, it gives CASSLSTSGRDEQFF.

CDR3 nucleotides: TGTGCCAGCAGCCAAGAGTTAGCTATTGATACGCAGTATTTT. Encoded protein: CASSQELAIDTQYF. This chain joins TRBV3-1 (or the pseudogene TRBV3-2) and TRBJ2-3; D is undetermined. Trimming shortened V by 0 bases and J by 6 bases, and 10 bases separated the two germline ends. The CDR3 runs 14 residues. CDR1 LGHDT and CDR2 YNNKEL come from the germline V gene (reference sequence).

The chain recombines TRBV27 with TRBJ2-3, with 9 bases fitting TRBD1. After removal of 6 bases from V and 4 bases from J, the junction contained 2 bases not matched to a gene. Germline values: CDR1 MNHEY, CDR2 SMNVEV (reference sequence). The CDR3 spans 13 residues. CDR3 nucleotides: TGTGCCAGCAGAACAGGGGGCCCAGATACGCAGTATTTT. Protein: CASRTGGPDTQYF.

This chain links TRBV29-1 with TRBJ1-2; TRBD1 matches at 9 bases. Trimming cost V 3 bases and J 6 bases; bases outside gene matches: 8. Germline V lookup: CDR1 SQVTM, CDR2 ANQGSEA. The CDR3 spans 14 residues. This CDR3 reads CSVDRGWTGDGYTF. The CDR3 DNA sequence: TGCAGCGTTGACAGGGGCTGGACAGGGGATGGCTACACCTTC.

In nucleotides, the CDR3 is TGTGCCAGCAGCCAAGACAAGGCGGGAGAGGACATTCAGTACTTC. Protein sequence: CASSQDKAGEDIQYF. The chain employs TRBV3-1 (or the pseudogene TRBV3-2) and TRBJ2-4, with TRBD2 matching over 7 bases. CDR1 is LGHDT and CDR2 is YNNKEL in the germline V gene (reference sequence). This CDR3 is 15 amino acids long. The V segment lost 0 bases and the J segment 8 bases; nucleotides outside the gene matches: 7.

The chain joins TRBV11-2 to TRBJ2-5; no clear D gene. Trimming pared 5 bases from V and 0 bases from J, leaving 10 bases between. CDR3 size: 14 residues. Germline values: CDR1 SGHAT, CDR2 FQNNGV. CDR3: CASSTDVNQETQYF. In nucleotides, the CDR3 is TGTGCCAGCAGCACGGACGTAAACCAAGAGACCCAGTACTTC.

V usage is TRBV11-2 and J usage is TRBJ2-3, with 7 nucleotides matching TRBD2. The germline V gene encodes CDR1 SGHAT and CDR2 FQNNGV. The CDR3 is made up of 14 amino acids. With 8 bases clipped from V and 5 bases from J, the junction kept 10 bases outside the gene matches. The CDR3 region has the DNA TGTGCCAGCGACCGAGGAGCGGGAATAGATACGCAGTATTTT. Translation: CASDRGAGIDTQYF.

The V call is TRBV20-1, the J call TRBJ2-1, with no clear D. Trimming left V 3 bases short and J 6 bases short, with 6 bases between. This CDR3 has 11 residues. CDR1 and CDR2 (germline): DFQATT, SNEGSKA (reference sequence). The CDR3 loop reads CSARPVNEQFF. The CDR3 DNA reads as TGCAGTGCTAGGCCCGTCAATGAGCAGTTCTTC.

This chain's CDR3 is CASSLTWGRADGELFF. CDR3 nucleotides: TGTGCCAGCAGCTTAACTTGGGGGAGGGCCGACGGGGAGCTGTTTTTT. The chain has TRBV7-3 and TRBJ2-2; 7 bases align to TRBD2. Trimming took 0 bases from V and 7 from J; bases not matched to a gene: 8. There are 16 residues in the CDR3. CDR1 and CDR2 (germline): SGHTA, FQGTGA.

The genes are TRBV5-1 and TRBJ2-5, with D unclear. The CDR3 spans 14 residues. Trimming cost V 0 bases and J 5 bases, with 11 bases left between them. Germline assignment: CDR1 SGHRS and CDR2 YFSETQ. CDR3 loop: CASSLDGFGETQYF. The DNA of the CDR3 is TGCGCCAGCAGCTTGGACGGCTTTGGGGAGACCCAGTACTTC.

This chain uses TRBV6-2 or TRBV6-3 with TRBJ2-5; TRBD2 matches 11 bases. The CDR3 spans 15 residues. CDR1 and CDR2 from the germline V gene are MNHEY and SVGEGT. With V trimmed by 0 bases and J by 5 bases, 2 bases remained unmatched. The CDR3 loop reads CASSYSRLAGETQYF. The CDR3 region has the DNA TGTGCCAGCAGTTACTCGAGACTAGCGGGGGAGACCCAGTACTTC.

V is TRBV4-1 and J is TRBJ2-7; 9 bases match TRBD1. Germline values: CDR1 MGHRA, CDR2 YSYEKL. Trimming at V came to 3 bases and at J to 4 bases, leaving 7 bases not matched to a gene. The length of the CDR3 is 15 residues. The CDR3 protein is CASSHRTGEKYEQYF. The DNA for the CDR3 is TGCGCCAGCAGCCACCGGACAGGGGAAAAGTACGAGCAGTACTTC.

The genes are TRBV27 and TRBJ2-4; TRBD1 matches at 12 bases. The germline CDR1 and CDR2 sequences are MNHEY and SMNVEV (reference sequence). With 8 bases clipped from V and 1 base from J, the junction kept 9 bases outside the gene matches. The CDR3 has 17 residues. The CDR3 region has the DNA TGTGCCAGCCGTCCCGGGACAGGGGGCGCGGCCAAAAACATTCAGTACTTC. Translated: CASRPGTGGAAKNIQYF.

This chain connects TRBV7-2 to TRBJ2-3; 11 nucleotides align to TRBD2. V trimming: 3 bases; J trimming: 5 bases; junction bases outside the gene matches: 16. CDR3 length equals 19 residues. CDR1 is SGHTA, CDR2 FQGNSA, per germline. The CDR3 nucleotides read TGTGCCAGCAGCTTGATGGTGACTAGCGGGATGCCTAGTCGAGATACGCAGTATTTT. Its translation: CASSLMVTSGMPSRDTQYF.

The V and J genes are TRBV19 and TRBJ2-1; 8 bases match TRBD2. Germline values: CDR1 LNHDA, CDR2 SQIVND (reference sequence). V trimming: 6 bases; J trimming: 0 bases; junction bases outside the gene matches: 10. CDR3 length: 17 amino acids. CDR3 nucleotides: TGTGCCAGTAGGGCGGGAGGACGGCCGAGCTCCTACAATGAGCAGTTCTTC. Translated, it gives CASRAGGRPSSYNEQFF. The full variable domain, with the rest looked up from reference TRBV19 and TRBJ2-1, is DGGITQSPKYLFRKEGQNVTLSCEQNLNHDAMYWYRQDPGQGLRLIYYSQIVNDFQKGDIAEGYSVSREKKESFPLTVTSAQKNPTAFYLCASRAGGRPSSYNEQFFGPGTRLTVL.

The rearrangement uses TRBV28 and TRBJ2-7; 10 bases agree with TRBD2. Looked up from germline, CDR1 is MDHEN and CDR2 is SYDVKM. This CDR3 has 16 amino acids. Unmatched junction bases numbered 4, after V lost 0 bases and J lost 2 bases. CDR3: CASSLWSSGGPYEQYF. CDR3 sequence (DNA): TGTGCCAGCAGTTTATGGAGTAGCGGGGGGCCCTACGAGCAGTACTTC.

This chain links TRBV5-1 with TRBJ2-1; 7 positions match TRBD2. The CDR3 consists of 15 residues. The junction had 5 bases not matched to a gene; V was cut back by 0 bases and J by 5 bases. CDR1 is SGHRS, CDR2 YFSETQ, per germline. The CDR3 DNA follows: TGCGCCAGCAGCTTGGTGGGAGGGCTTCACAATGAGCAGTTCTTC. Its translation is CASSLVGGLHNEQFF.

The gene calls are TRBV3-1 (or the pseudogene TRBV3-2) and TRBJ2-1; unclear D gene. This CDR3 is built from 15 residues. In germline, CDR1 is LGHDT, CDR2 YNNKEL (reference sequence). Trimming pared 4 bases from V and 2 bases from J, leaving 12 bases between. The CDR3 region is CASSPRVGTYNEQFF. The CDR3, as DNA: TGTGCCAGCAGCCCCCGGGTCGGTACCTACAATGAGCAGTTCTTC.

The gene calls are TRBV10-3 and TRBJ2-7, with 7 nucleotides matching TRBD1. The ends lost 6 bases at V and 1 base at J; junction bases unmatched: 6. The CDR3 loop spans 14 amino acids. Germline V lookup: CDR1 ENHRY, CDR2 SYGVKD. CDR3 sequence: CAIRGTVTSYEQYF. The CDR3 nucleotides are TGTGCCATCAGAGGGACAGTTACATCCTACGAGCAGTACTTC.

The chain couples TRBV4-1 to TRBJ2-7, with 13 bases identical to TRBD2. Per germline, CDR1 MGHRA and CDR2 YSYEKL. There are 17 residues in the CDR3. V was clipped by 3 bases and J by 1 base; unmatched bases: 6. CDR3 sequence reads: CASSQASGLAGSYEQYF. The CDR3 DNA follows: TGCGCCAGCAGCCAGGCCTCGGGACTAGCGGGATCCTACGAGCAGTACTTC.